The entry below gives a single T cell receptor beta chain sequence along with its context. Participant-reported clinical history was the basis for cohort assignment. This specimen comes from a study of blood T cell repertoires in COVID-19. In the original analysis: Reference gene primers were amplified, and this amplification served to estimate nucleated cell counts. Produced via immunoSEQ multiplex PCR; TCRdb's table is partial and in-frame only. V and J calls and clone size are as listed in that table; D and trimming were resolved from the DNA. This table holds 400,000 to 450,000 clones, about 92% found once. The CDR3 extends over 15 amino acids. In germline, CDR1 is MNHEY, CDR2 SVGAGI. V was cut by 0 bases and J by 6 bases, with 15 bases left in between.

This rearrangement joins TRBV6-5 to TRBJ2-7; D may be TRBD2 (5 bases). The sequence was collected from a man between 18 and 35 years old who had recovered from COVID-19. The sequencing sample was made of PBMCs or T cells enriched from blood (not recorded which). The CDR3 protein is CASSYSMKSGFEQYF. The CDR3 nucleotides are TGTGCCAGCAGTTACTCGATGAAGTCGGGGTTCGAGCAGTACTTC.